This entry describes one T cell receptor beta chain. These data belong to a study of blood T cell repertoires in COVID-19. Clinical history reported by participants formed the basis on which cohorts were assigned. Exposed study participants had met a COVID-19 case within 2 weeks before entry. Authors' methods: Reference gene primer amplification in the assay estimated nucleated cell counts. Using immunoSEQ multiplex PCR, the repertoire was profiled, and TCRdb retains in-frame clones only, with some absent. From that table come the V and J calls and clone size; the DNA was used to work out D and trimming. The table has a few hundred thousand clones, around 90% seen once; the top ten hold more than 13%. The V and J ends lost 0 bases and 8 bases, in that order; junction bases with no gene match: 5. From germline, CDR1 is SGHRS and CDR2 YFSETQ. CDR3 length equals 14 residues.

This clonotype originated in a man younger than 45 who had been exposed to COVID-19. The sequenced sample was PBMCs or T cells enriched from blood (not recorded which). The rearrangement links TRBV5-1 to TRBJ1-2; 9 positions agree with TRBD1. CDR3 in amino acids: CASSLDRTGVGYTF. The CDR3, as DNA: TGCGCCAGCAGCTTGGACCGGACAGGGGTCGGCTACACCTTC.